The 23 T cell receptor beta chains below all came from one sample that was sequenced in a study of CD8+CD57+ T cells in acquired aplastic anemia. Researchers used genomic DNA as the template to profile TCR beta VDJ and CDR3. TCRdb called the reads again in MiXCR, with one record for every CDR3 protein. The sample lists 150,000 to 180,000 distinct CDR3 sequences; roughly 49% were seen once. It was patients with CD8+CD57+ cell expansion by flow cytometry who were chosen for sequencing. The sequenced material came from sorted CD4+, CD8+, or CD8+CD57+ T cells (not recorded which) from PBMCs. All receptors come from a human donor with aplastic anemia.

The chain has TRBV10-1 and TRBJ2-7, with 7 bases identical to TRBD1. Germline loops: CDR1 WNHNN, CDR2 SYGVQD (reference sequence). This CDR3 is 14 amino acids long. V trimming: 3 bases; J trimming: 4 bases; junction bases outside the gene matches: 6. The CDR3 sequence: CASSERGPPYEQYF. CDR3 bases: TGCGCCAGCAGTGAAAGGGGGCCGCCTTACGAGCAGTACTTC.

As to this clonotype: A clone one base away is much larger, so this may be a read error. The chain carries TRBV11-1 and TRBJ2-1; 7 bases are shared with TRBD2. The V gene's germline CDR1 is SGHAT and CDR2 FQDESV (reference sequence). This CDR3 is built from 17 residues. CDR3 DNA sequence: TGTGCCAGCAGCTCCCCTGGGCCGGGGGGAACCTACAATGGGCAGTTCTTC. Amino acid sequence: CASSSPGPGGTYNGQFF. The full variable domain, rest sourced from reference TRBV11-1 and TRBJ2-1, is EAEVAQSPRYKITEKSQAVAFWCDPISGHATLYWYRQILGQGPELLVQFQDESVVDDSQLPKDRFSAERLKGVDSTLKIQPAELGDSAMYLCASSSPGPGGTYNGQFFGPGTRLTVL.

V usage is TRBV20-1 and J usage is TRBJ2-7; TRBD2 might be the D (7 bases). There are 15 residues in the CDR3. V was shortened by 1 base and J by 6 bases, with 19 bases between the two germline ends. Germline lookup yields CDR1 DFQATT and CDR2 SNEGSKA (reference sequence). The CDR3 DNA is TGCAGTGCTAGAGCCAGGGGAGGGAGAGGATCCGAGCAGTACTTC. Translation: CSARARGGRGSEQYF.

The gene calls are TRBV20-1 and TRBJ2-5; maybe TRBD2 (5 bases). The V gene lost 6 bases and the J gene lost 5 bases, with 16 bases spanning the gap. Germline V gene sequence: CDR1 DFQATT, CDR2 SNEGSKA (reference sequence). The CDR3 contains 13 residues. The CDR3 nucleotides read TGCAGTGCGCGCCCGGAGGAATGGGAGACCCAGTACTTC. Translation: CSARPEEWETQYF.

In this sample, this clonotype turned up many times. The genes are TRBV9 and TRBJ1-1, with D tentatively TRBD1 (5 bases). V lost 0 bases and J lost 4, with 16 bases in between. The V gene's germline CDR1 is SGDLS and CDR2 YYNGEE. The CDR3 totals 16 residues. CDR3 in amino acids: CASSVVEGMWGTEAFF. As DNA, the CDR3 is TGTGCCAGCAGCGTAGTGGAGGGGATGTGGGGCACTGAAGCTTTCTTT.

This clonotype was counted many times. J is TRBJ1-1 and V is TRBV20-1, with D possibly being TRBD1 (5 bases). The CDR3 runs to 13 residues. Germline V gene sequence: CDR1 DFQATT, CDR2 SNEGSKA (reference sequence). Trimming pared 3 bases from V and 1 base from J, leaving 9 bases between. CDR3 protein: CSASGGWNTEAFF. The CDR3 DNA reads as TGCAGTGCTAGCGGGGGTTGGAACACTGAAGCTTTCTTT.

This chain uses TRBV29-1 with TRBJ1-2, with 9 bases that match TRBD1. J was trimmed by 3 bases and V by 6 bases; bases with no gene match: 8. The CDR3 is 14 residues long. Germline CDR1 is SQVTM and CDR2 is ANQGSEA. The CDR3 sequence is CSVDGQGRDYGYTF. The CDR3 DNA sequence: TGCAGCGTCGACGGACAGGGGAGGGACTATGGCTACACCTTC.

This clonotype showed up many times. DNA of the CDR3: TGCAGTGCTAGCGGGGGGGCTAGTTACGAGCAGTACTTC. Encoded protein: CSASGGASYEQYF. V gene TRBV20-1 combines with J gene TRBJ2-7; 8 bases line up with TRBD2. The CDR3 runs to 13 residues. Unmatched junction bases numbered 5, after V lost 3 bases and J lost 4 bases. CDR1 and CDR2 (germline): DFQATT, SNEGSKA (reference sequence).

This clonotype was counted once. V is TRBV5-1 and J is TRBJ2-7; D unclear. Germline V CDR1 and CDR2: SGHRS, YFSETQ. V lost 4 bases to trimming and J lost 3 bases, with 14 bases between them. This CDR3 contains 14 residues. The CDR3 nucleotides read TGCGCCAGCAGCCCCGGGCAGGACGACTACGAGCAGTACTTC. As protein: CASSPGQDDYEQYF. Full variable domain (missing parts from reference TRBV5-1 and TRBJ2-7): KAGVTQTPRYLIKTRGQQVTLSCSPISGHRSVSWYQQTPGQGLQFLFEYFSETQRNKGNFPGRFSGRQFSNSRSEMNVSTLELGDSALYLCASSPGQDDYEQYFGPGTRLTVT.

The chain joins TRBV5-6 to TRBJ2-1; a possible D gene is TRBD1 (5 bases). V was clipped by 4 bases and J by 0 bases, with 11 bases between them. CDR3 length: 15 residues. Germline V gene sequence: CDR1 SGHDT, CDR2 YYEEEE. The chain's CDR3 is CASSLDINSYNEQFF. DNA of the CDR3: TGTGCCAGCAGCCTGGACATCAACTCCTACAATGAGCAGTTCTTC.

This clonotype was counted between two and nine times. The rearrangement joins TRBV6-2 or TRBV6-3 to TRBJ1-5, with 7 bases aligning to TRBD1. Germline V gene sequence: CDR1 MNHEY, CDR2 SVGEGT. Losses at the gene ends were 10 bases for V and 6 bases for J; bases not matched to a gene: 21. The CDR3 is 17 residues long. CDR3 residues: CANSYGLGGIRGQPQHF. The CDR3 nucleotides read TGTGCCAACAGCTATGGATTAGGGGGCATCAGGGGTCAGCCCCAGCATTTT.

J is TRBJ1-2 and V is TRBV5-4, with D tentatively TRBD1 (6 bases). Trimming took 0 bases from V and 4 from J, leaving 10 bases between them. The CDR3 has 14 amino acids. The germline gives CDR1 SGHNT, CDR2 YYREEE (reference sequence). CDR3 in amino acids: CASSLAGVGYGYTF. The CDR3 nucleotides read TGTGCCAGCAGCTTGGCAGGGGTGGGCTATGGCTACACCTTC. Supplemented by reference TRBV5-4 and TRBJ1-2, the full variable domain reads ETGVTQSPTHLIKTRGQQVTLRCSSQSGHNTVSWYQQALGQGPQFIFQYYREEENGRGNFPPRFSGLQFPNYSSELNVNALELDDSALYLCASSLAGVGYGYTFGSGTRLTVV.

The chain's CDR3 is CASSFRQGGGRSTEAFF. CDR3 nucleotide sequence: TGTGCCAGCAGCTTCCGGCAGGGCGGGGGGCGAAGCACTGAAGCTTTCTTT. The V call is TRBV11-2, the J call TRBJ1-1; tentative D call: TRBD1 (6 bases). The germline V gene encodes CDR1 SGHAT and CDR2 FQNNGV. The CDR3 loop spans 17 amino acids. The germline V and J ends were trimmed by 3 bases and 4 bases, with 21 bases remaining between them.

This clonotype was seen ten or more times. This chain links TRBV13 with TRBJ1-2; TRBD1 aligns across 7 bases. The junction had 16 bases not matched to a gene; V was cut back by 5 bases and J by 4 bases. The length of the CDR3 is 17 residues. Germline V CDR1 and CDR2: PRHDT, FYEKMQ (reference sequence). The CDR3: CASSGKNTGEVSYGYTF. In DNA form, the CDR3 reads TGTGCCAGCAGCGGCAAAAATACAGGGGAGGTTTCCTATGGCTACACCTTC.

This rearrangement joins TRBV29-1 to TRBJ2-3; TRBD1 is a possible D gene (6 bases). This CDR3 comprises 13 residues. V was trimmed by 5 bases and J by 2 bases, leaving 11 bases between them. Per germline, CDR1 SQVTM and CDR2 ANQGSEA. CDR3 sequence reads: CSVKSGATDTQYF. The DNA of the CDR3 is TGCAGCGTTAAATCAGGGGCCACAGATACGCAGTATTTT.

This chain uses TRBV20-1 with TRBJ1-1; possible D gene TRBD1, 5 bases. The CDR3 totals 14 residues. The V gene lost 6 bases and the J gene lost 1 base, with 15 bases spanning the gap. Germline V gene data show CDR1 as DFQATT and CDR2 as SNEGSKA (reference sequence). CDR3: CSASSGGGNTEAFF. The CDR3, as DNA: TGCAGTGCCAGCAGCGGCGGGGGGAACACTGAAGCTTTCTTT.

Ten or more counts support this clonotype. V is TRBV20-1 and J is TRBJ2-1; 12 bases line up with TRBD2. The CDR3 has 18 residues. CDR1 is DFQATT and CDR2 is SNEGSKA in the germline V gene (reference sequence). V was pared by 1 base and J by 5 bases, with 12 bases of the junction left unmatched. The CDR3 coding sequence is TGCAGTGCTAGAGCCCCAAACCCCCTAGCGGGGGGGCACAATGAGCAGTTCTTC. Translating it yields CSARAPNPLAGGHNEQFF.

The chain combines TRBV24-1 with TRBJ1-2, with D perhaps TRBD1 (5 bases). The CDR3 runs to 13 residues. V was pared by 3 bases and J by 4 bases, with 8 bases between. CDR1 is KGHDR and CDR2 is SFDVKD in the germline V gene. CDR3 nucleotide sequence: TGTGCCACCAGTGATGGGACGGGCTATGGCTACACCTTC. As protein: CATSDGTGYGYTF.

The chain employs TRBV7-9 and TRBJ2-3; D may match TRBD1 or TRBD2 (5 bases each). The germline V gene has CDR1 SEHNR and CDR2 FQNEAQ (reference sequence). The CDR3 has 13 residues. V was trimmed by 4 bases and J by 6 bases, leaving 11 bases between them. The CDR3 DNA reads as TGTGCCAGCAGCTATCAGGGCGGGGATACGCAGTATTTT. Translation gives CASSYQGGDTQYF.

This clonotype has ten or more counts. V usage is TRBV7-8 and J usage is TRBJ1-3, with TRBD1 as a possible D gene (5 bases). This CDR3 has 18 residues. Germline assignment: CDR1 SGHVS and CDR2 FQNEAQ. The V and J ends lost 2 bases and 0 bases respectively, with 17 bases between them. The CDR3 region has the DNA TGTGCCAGCAGCTTAATCCCGGACATCACTTTCTCTGGAAACACCATATATTTT. Amino acid sequence: CASSLIPDITFSGNTIYF. Together with reference TRBV7-8 and TRBJ1-3, the CDR3 gives the full variable domain: GAGVSQSPRYKVAKRGQDVALRCDPISGHVSLFWYQQALGQGPEFLTYFQNEAQLDKSGLPSDRFFAERPEGSVSTLKIQRTQQEDSAVYLCASSLIPDITFSGNTIYFGEGSWLTVV.

This clonotype was detected ten times or more. The genes are TRBV5-1 and TRBJ1-6; 10 bases are shared with TRBD1. Germline lookup yields CDR1 SGHRS and CDR2 YFSETQ. This CDR3 is built from 16 residues. V shed 4 bases and J 9 bases; nucleotides not matched to a gene: 10. The CDR3 reads CASSDRGHLPSSPLHF. The CDR3 DNA reads TGCGCCAGCAGCGACAGGGGGCACCTACCTAGTTCACCCCTCCACTTT.

Ten or more counts support this clonotype. V gene TRBV5-1 combines with J gene TRBJ2-7; a weak D match, TRBD1 (5 bases). This CDR3 contains 15 residues. CDR1 is SGHRS and CDR2 is YFSETQ in the germline V gene. V was clipped by 1 base and J by 5 bases, with 16 bases between them. This CDR3 reads CASSLLDRTLDEQYF. CDR3 sequence (DNA): TGCGCCAGCAGCTTGCTCGACAGAACCCTCGACGAGCAGTACTTC.

This rearrangement joins TRBV5-1 to TRBJ2-7, with 9 bases matching TRBD1. Germline V gene sequence: CDR1 SGHRS, CDR2 YFSETQ. The V and J ends lost 4 bases and 5 bases, in that order; junction bases with no gene match: 4. The CDR3 spans 13 residues. The chain's CDR3 is CASSLGQGNEQYF. The CDR3 coding sequence is TGCGCCAGCAGCCTGGGACAGGGAAACGAGCAGTACTTC.